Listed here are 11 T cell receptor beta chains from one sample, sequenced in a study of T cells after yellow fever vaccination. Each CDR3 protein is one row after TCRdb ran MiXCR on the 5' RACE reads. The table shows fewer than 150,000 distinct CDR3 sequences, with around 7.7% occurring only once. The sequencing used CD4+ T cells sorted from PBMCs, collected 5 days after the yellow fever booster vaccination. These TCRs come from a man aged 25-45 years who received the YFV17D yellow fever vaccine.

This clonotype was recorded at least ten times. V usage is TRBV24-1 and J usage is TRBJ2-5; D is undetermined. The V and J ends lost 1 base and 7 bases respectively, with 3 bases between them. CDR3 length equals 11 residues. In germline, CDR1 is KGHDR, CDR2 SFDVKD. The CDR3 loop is CATSDLRTQYF. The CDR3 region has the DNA TGTGCCACCAGTGATTTACGGACCCAGTACTTC.

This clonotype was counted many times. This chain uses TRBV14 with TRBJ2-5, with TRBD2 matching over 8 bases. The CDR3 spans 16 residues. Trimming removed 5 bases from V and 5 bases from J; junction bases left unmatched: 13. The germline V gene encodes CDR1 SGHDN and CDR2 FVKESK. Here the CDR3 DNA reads TGTGCCAGCAGCTTATTCAGCGGGAGAGGCTTGGAGACCCAGTACTTC. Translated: CASSLFSGRGLETQYF.

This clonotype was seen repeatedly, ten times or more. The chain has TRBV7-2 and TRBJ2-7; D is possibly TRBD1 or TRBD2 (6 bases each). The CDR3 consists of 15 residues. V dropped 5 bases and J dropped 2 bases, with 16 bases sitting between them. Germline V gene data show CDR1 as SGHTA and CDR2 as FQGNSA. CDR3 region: CASSVSTGAPYEQYF. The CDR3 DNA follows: TGTGCCAGCAGCGTATCGACGGGGGCCCCCTACGAGCAGTACTTC.

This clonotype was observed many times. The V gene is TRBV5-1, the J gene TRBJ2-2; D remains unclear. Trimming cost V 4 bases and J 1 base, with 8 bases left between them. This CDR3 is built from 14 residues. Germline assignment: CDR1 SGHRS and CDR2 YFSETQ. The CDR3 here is CASSAALNTGELFF. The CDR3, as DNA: TGCGCCAGCAGCGCCGCCCTGAACACCGGGGAGCTGTTTTTT.

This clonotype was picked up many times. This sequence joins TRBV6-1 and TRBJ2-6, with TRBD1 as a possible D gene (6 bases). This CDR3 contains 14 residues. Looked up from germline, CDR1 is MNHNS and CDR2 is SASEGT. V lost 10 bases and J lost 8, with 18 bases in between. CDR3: CATRAPGESNVLTF. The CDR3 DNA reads TGTGCCACGCGTGCCCCAGGGGAGTCCAACGTCCTGACTTTC.

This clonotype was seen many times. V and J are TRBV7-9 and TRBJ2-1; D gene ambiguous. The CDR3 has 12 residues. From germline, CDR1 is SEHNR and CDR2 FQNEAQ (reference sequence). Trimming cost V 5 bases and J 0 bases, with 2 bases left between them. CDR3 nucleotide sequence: TGTGCCAGCAGCGGCTCCTACAATGAGCAGTTCTTC. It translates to CASSGSYNEQFF.

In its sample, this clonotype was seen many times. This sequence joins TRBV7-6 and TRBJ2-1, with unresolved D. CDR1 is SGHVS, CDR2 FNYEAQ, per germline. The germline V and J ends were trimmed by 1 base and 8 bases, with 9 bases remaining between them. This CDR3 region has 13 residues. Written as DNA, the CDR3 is TGTGCCAGCAGCTTAGTAGGTGGCGATGAGCAGTTCTTC. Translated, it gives CASSLVGGDEQFF.

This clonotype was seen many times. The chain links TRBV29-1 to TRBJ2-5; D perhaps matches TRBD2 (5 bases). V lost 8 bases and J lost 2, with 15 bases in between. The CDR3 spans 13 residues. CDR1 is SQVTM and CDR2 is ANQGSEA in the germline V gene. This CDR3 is CSSTWTGQETQYF. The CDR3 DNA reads TGCAGCTCGACTTGGACGGGGCAAGAGACCCAGTACTTC.

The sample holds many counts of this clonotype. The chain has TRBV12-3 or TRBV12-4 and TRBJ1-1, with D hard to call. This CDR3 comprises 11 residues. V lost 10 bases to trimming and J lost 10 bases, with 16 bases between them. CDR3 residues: CATLLAGRAFF. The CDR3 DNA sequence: TGTGCCACGCTACTCGCGGGCAGAGCTTTCTTT.

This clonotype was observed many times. The CDR3 here is CASSNRTGRGTEAFF. CDR3 nucleotide sequence: TGCGCCAGCAGCAACCGGACAGGCCGGGGCACTGAAGCTTTCTTT. The chain joins TRBV5-1 to TRBJ1-1; TRBD1 matches at 7 bases. This CDR3 has 15 amino acids. CDR1 and CDR2 (germline): SGHRS, YFSETQ. The J segment lost 4 bases and the V segment lost 4 bases, leaving 10 bases of the junction unmatched. Supplemented by reference TRBV5-1 and TRBJ1-1, the full variable domain reads KAGVTQTPRYLIKTRGQQVTLSCSPISGHRSVSWYQQTPGQGLQFLFEYFSETQRNKGNFPGRFSGRQFSNSRSEMNVSTLELGDSALYLCASSNRTGRGTEAFFGQGTRLTVV.

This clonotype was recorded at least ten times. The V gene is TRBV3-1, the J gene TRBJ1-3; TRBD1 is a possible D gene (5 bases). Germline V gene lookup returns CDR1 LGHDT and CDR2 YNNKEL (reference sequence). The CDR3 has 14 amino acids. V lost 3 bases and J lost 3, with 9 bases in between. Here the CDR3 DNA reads TGTGCCAGCAGCCAGGGGCAAGGTGGAAACACCATATATTTT. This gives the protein CASSQGQGGNTIYF.